Sequencing of this T cell receptor beta chain was carried out in a study of blood T cell repertoires in COVID-19. This clone was seen only a few times. Authors' data handling: Amplification of reference gene primers was used by the study to estimate nucleated cell counts. The table came from immunoSEQ multiplex PCR; TCRdb's copy has only in-frame clones and leaves some out. Clone size and the V and J calls come from that table; the DNA yielded D and trimming. The sample lists under 300,000 clones, roughly 86% occurring once. The germline V gene has CDR1 SGHAT and CDR2 FQNNGV. With 4 bases clipped from V and 5 bases from J, the junction kept 7 bases outside the gene matches. The CDR3 loop spans 15 amino acids.

This chain connects TRBV11-2 to TRBJ2-1; 8 bases line up with TRBD1. What was sequenced was peripheral blood. The clonotype originates from an elderly man with acute or convalescent COVID-19. CDR3 residues: CASSSRDRTHNEQFF. As DNA, the CDR3 is TGTGCCAGCAGCTCCCGGGACAGGACCCACAATGAGCAGTTCTTC.